These 3 T cell receptor beta chains were all obtained from the same sample, sequenced in a study of blood T cell repertoires in COVID-19. Clones were read by immunoSEQ multiplex PCR, and TCRdb kept only the in-frame ones, dropping some. The sample contains approximately 220,000 clones, roughly 90% of which appear only once. The material sequenced was PBMCs or T cells enriched from blood (not recorded which). Receptor source: a young man who had been exposed to COVID-19.

The gene calls are TRBV12-3 or TRBV12-4 and TRBJ1-1; D is perhaps TRBD1 (6 bases). This CDR3 is 13 amino acids long. V was cut by 4 bases and J by 1 base, with 7 bases left in between. The CDR3, as DNA: TGTGCCAGCAGTTCGACAGGGAACACTGAAGCTTTCTTT. As protein: CASSSTGNTEAFF.

This clone occurred a few times. V usage is TRBV12-2 and J usage is TRBJ2-7; TRBD2, the table's D call, was not compared with the DNA. TRBV12-2 is a pseudogene segment. This CDR3 region has 16 residues. In nucleotides, the CDR3 is TGTGCAAGTCGCCCATGGGCTAGCGGGGGGGCCAAAGAGCAGTACTTC. Translation: CASRPWASGGAKEQYF.

The chain is built from TRBV29-1 and TRBJ2-1; the D gene is possibly TRBD2 (5 bases). The V and J ends lost 4 bases and 8 bases respectively, with 12 bases between them. The CDR3 covers 12 residues. Germline V lookup: CDR1 SQVTM, CDR2 ANQGSEA. The CDR3 here is CSVGTGRDEQFF. Here the CDR3 DNA reads TGCAGCGTTGGTACGGGAAGGGATGAGCAGTTCTTC.